Each of the 5 T cell receptor beta chains below was sequenced from the same sample in a study of cytomegalovirus exposure and HLA in healthy donors. The PCR had 60 Vbeta and 13 Jbeta primers. This table comes from immunoSEQ multiplex PCR, and its TCRdb copy is limited to in-frame clones, with some not included. The repertoire consists of about 150,000 clones, with around nine tenths occurring once and the leading ten covering roughly 1.9%. Sequencing was done on a sample of PBMCs. Receptors were obtained from a woman aged 18-29 years in good health and CMV-seronegative.

The chain carries TRBV2 and TRBJ1-2; tentatively, D is TRBD1 (5 bases). Germline V gene lookup returns CDR1 SNHLY and CDR2 FYNNEI. The length of the CDR3 is 13 residues. Trimming removed 5 bases from V and 5 bases from J, with 12 bases in between. CDR3 protein: CASSFRGDYGYTF. The CDR3 DNA reads as TGTGCCAGCAGTTTTCGGGGGGATTATGGCTACACCTTC.

V usage is TRBV13 and J usage is TRBJ2-2; D perhaps matches TRBD2 (6 bases). The CDR3 totals 16 residues. Trimming left V 5 bases short and J 1 base short, with 14 bases between. CDR1 and CDR2 from the germline V gene are PRHDT and FYEKMQ (reference sequence). The CDR3 loop reads CASSPRGSQNTGELFF. The CDR3 DNA is TGTGCCAGCAGCCCACGGGGGAGCCAGAACACCGGGGAGCTGTTTTTT.

The chain carries TRBV5-4 and TRBJ2-2, with D possibly TRBD2 on 6 matching bases. Germline-derived CDR1 and CDR2 are SGHNT and YYREEE (reference sequence). CDR3 length: 15 amino acids. The V gene lost 0 bases and the J gene lost 4 bases, with 10 bases spanning the gap. The CDR3 nucleotides are TGTGCCAGCAGCTTGGGCCGGGGGTCCACCGGGGAGCTGTTTTTT. Amino acid sequence: CASSLGRGSTGELFF.

The V gene is TRBV9, the J gene TRBJ2-3; D not certain. Deletions cut 4 bases from V and 1 base from J, with 7 bases between. The CDR3 extends over 13 amino acids. Germline loops: CDR1 SGDLS, CDR2 YYNGEE. This CDR3 reads CASSPRGTDTQYF. The CDR3 DNA reads TGTGCCAGCAGCCCCCGAGGCACAGATACGCAGTATTTT.

This chain joins TRBV4-1 and TRBJ1-6; D gene uncertain. The length of the CDR3 is 14 residues. Germline lookup yields CDR1 MGHRA and CDR2 YSYEKL. V lost 1 base and J 5 bases, leaving 6 bases between the germline ends. The DNA of the CDR3 is TGCGCCAGCAGCCAAGCAACAGATAATTCACCCCTCCACTTT. The encoded protein is CASSQATDNSPLHF.